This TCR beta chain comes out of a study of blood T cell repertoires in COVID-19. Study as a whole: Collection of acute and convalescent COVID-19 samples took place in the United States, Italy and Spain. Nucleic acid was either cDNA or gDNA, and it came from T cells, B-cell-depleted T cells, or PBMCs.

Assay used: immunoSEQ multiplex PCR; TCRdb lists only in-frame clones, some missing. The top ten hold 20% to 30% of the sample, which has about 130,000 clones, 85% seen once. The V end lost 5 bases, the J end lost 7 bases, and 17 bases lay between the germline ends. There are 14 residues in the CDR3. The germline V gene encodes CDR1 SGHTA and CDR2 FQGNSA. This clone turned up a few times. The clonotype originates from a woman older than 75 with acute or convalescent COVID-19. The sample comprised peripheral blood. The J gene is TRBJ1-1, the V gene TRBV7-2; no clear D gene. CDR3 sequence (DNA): TGTGCCAGCAGCCCCGACTGGTCCGCTGGTGAAGCTTTCTTT. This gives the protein CASSPDWSAGEAFF. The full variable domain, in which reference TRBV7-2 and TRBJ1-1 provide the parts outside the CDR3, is GAGVSQSPSNKVTEKGKDVELRCDPISGHTALYWYRQSLGQGLEFLIYFQGNSAPDKSGLPSDRFSAERTGGSVSTLTIQRTQQEDSAVYLCASSPDWSAGEAFFGQGTRLTVV.